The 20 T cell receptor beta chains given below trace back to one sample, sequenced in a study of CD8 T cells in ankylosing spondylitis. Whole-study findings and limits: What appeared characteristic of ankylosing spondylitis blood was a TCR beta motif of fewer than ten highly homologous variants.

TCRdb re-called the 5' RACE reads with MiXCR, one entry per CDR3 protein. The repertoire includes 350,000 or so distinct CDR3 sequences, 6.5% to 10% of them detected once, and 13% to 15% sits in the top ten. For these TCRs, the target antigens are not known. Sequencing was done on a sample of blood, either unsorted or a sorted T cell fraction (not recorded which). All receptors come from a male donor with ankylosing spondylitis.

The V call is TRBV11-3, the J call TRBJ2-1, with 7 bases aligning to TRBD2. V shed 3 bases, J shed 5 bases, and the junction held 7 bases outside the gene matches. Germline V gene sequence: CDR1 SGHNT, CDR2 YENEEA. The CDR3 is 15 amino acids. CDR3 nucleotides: TGTGCCAGCAGCTTCGGCGGGAGAGGTGACAATGAGCAGTTCTTC. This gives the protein CASSFGGRGDNEQFF.

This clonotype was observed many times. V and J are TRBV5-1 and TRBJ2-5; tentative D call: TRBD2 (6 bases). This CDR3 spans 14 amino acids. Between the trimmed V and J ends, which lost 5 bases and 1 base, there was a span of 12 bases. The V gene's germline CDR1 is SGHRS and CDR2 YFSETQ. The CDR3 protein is CASRLGTFQETQYF. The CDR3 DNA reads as TGCGCCAGCAGGTTAGGGACTTTCCAAGAGACCCAGTACTTC.

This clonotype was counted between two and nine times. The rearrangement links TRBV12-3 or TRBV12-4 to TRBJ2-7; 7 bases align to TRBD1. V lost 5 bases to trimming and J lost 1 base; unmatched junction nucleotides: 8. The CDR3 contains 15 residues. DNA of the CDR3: TGTGCCAGCAGTCCCCGGGCAGGGGGATCCTACGAGCAGTACTTC. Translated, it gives CASSPRAGGSYEQYF.

In nucleotides, the CDR3 is TGTGCCAGCAGCTTAGCGGCCAACAAACGGGAGCTGTTTTTT. As protein: CASSLAANKRELFF. The chain combines TRBV7-3 with TRBJ2-2; D gene uncertain. The V gene's germline CDR1 is SGHTA and CDR2 FQGTGA. CDR3 length: 14 amino acids. The V gene lost 2 bases and the J gene lost 9 bases, with 13 bases spanning the gap.

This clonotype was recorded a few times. The CDR3 loop reads CASSGSMNTEAFF. CDR3 sequence (DNA): TGCGCCAGCAGCGGCAGCATGAACACTGAAGCTTTCTTT. The chain recombines TRBV5-1 with TRBJ1-1; no firm D call. Germline V gene data show CDR1 as SGHRS and CDR2 as YFSETQ. CDR3 length equals 13 residues. Trimming cost V 4 bases and J 0 bases, with 7 bases left between them.

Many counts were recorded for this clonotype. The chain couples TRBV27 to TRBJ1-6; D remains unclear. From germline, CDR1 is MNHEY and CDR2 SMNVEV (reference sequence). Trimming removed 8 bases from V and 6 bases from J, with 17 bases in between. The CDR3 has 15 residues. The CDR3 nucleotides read TGTGCCAGCTCGTACAAACCGGTGTCTAATTCACCCCTCCACTTT. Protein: CASSYKPVSNSPLHF.

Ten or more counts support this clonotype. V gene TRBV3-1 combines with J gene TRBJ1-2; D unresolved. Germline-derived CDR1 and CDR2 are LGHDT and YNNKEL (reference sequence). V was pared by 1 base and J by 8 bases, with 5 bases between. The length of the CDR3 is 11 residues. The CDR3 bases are TGTGCCAGCAGCCAAGTGTCGGGCTACACCTTC. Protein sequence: CASSQVSGYTF.

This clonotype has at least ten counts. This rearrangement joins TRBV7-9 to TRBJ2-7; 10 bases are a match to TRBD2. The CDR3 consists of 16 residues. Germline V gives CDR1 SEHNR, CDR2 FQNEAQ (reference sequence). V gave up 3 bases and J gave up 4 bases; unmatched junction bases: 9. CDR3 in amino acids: CASSFGLAGGVYEQYF. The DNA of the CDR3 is TGTGCCAGCAGCTTTGGCTTAGCGGGAGGAGTATACGAGCAGTACTTC. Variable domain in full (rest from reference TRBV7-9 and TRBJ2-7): DTGVSQNPRHKITKRGQNVTFRCDPISEHNRLYWYRQTLGQGPEFLTYFQNEAQLEKSRLLSDRFSAERPKGSFSTLEIQRTEQGDSAMYLCASSFGLAGGVYEQYFGPGTRLTVT.

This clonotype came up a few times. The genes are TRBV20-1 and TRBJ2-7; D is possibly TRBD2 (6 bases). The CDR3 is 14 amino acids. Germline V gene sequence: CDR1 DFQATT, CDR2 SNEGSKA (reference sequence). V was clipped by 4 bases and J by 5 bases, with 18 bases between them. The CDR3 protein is CSATQGTLTHEQYF. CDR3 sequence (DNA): TGCAGTGCTACCCAAGGGACTTTGACCCACGAGCAGTACTTC.

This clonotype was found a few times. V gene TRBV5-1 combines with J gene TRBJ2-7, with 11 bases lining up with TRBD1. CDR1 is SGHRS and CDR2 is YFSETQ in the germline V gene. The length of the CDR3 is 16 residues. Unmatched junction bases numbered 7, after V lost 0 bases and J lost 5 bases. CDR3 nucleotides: TGCGCCAGCAGCTTGGGGCCGGGACAGGGGGGACACGAGCAGTACTTC. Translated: CASSLGPGQGGHEQYF.

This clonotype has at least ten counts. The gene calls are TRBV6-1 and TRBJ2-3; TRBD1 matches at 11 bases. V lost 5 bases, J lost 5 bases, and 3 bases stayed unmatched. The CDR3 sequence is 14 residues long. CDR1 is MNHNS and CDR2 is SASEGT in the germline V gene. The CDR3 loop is CASSRDRGLDTQYF. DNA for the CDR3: TGTGCCAGCAGTCGGGACAGGGGGTTAGATACGCAGTATTTT.

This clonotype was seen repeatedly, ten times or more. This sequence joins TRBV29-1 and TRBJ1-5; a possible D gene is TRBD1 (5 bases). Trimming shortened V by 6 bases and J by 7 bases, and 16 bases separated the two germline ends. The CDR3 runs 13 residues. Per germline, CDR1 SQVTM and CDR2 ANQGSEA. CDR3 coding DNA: TGCAGCGTCGCACGGGGGGGGGAACAGCCCCAGCATTTT. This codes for CSVARGGEQPQHF.

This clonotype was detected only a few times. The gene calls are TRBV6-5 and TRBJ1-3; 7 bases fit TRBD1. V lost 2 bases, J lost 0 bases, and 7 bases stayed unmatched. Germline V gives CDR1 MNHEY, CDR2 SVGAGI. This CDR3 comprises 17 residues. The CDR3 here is CASSYRPQGPSGNTIYF. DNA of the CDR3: TGTGCCAGCAGTTACCGACCACAGGGGCCCTCTGGAAACACCATATATTTT.

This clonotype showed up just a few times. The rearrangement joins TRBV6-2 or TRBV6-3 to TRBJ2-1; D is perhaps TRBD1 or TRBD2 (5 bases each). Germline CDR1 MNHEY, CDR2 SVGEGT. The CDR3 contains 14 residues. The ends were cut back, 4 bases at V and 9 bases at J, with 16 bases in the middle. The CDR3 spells CASSSGSPVSEQFF. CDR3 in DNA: TGTGCCAGCAGTTCAGGGAGCCCCGTCAGTGAGCAGTTCTTC.

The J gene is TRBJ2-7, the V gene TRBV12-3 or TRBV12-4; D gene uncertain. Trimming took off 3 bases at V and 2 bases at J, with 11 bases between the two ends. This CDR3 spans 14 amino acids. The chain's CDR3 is CASSFNPPAYEQYF. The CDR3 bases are TGTGCCAGCAGTTTTAATCCCCCGGCCTACGAGCAGTACTTC.

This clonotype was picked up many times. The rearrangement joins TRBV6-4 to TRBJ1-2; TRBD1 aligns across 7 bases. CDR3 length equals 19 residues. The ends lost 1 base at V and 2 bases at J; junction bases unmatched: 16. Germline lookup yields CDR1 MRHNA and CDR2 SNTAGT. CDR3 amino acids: CASSDWPRTGGSANYGYTF. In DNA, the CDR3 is TGTGCCAGCAGTGACTGGCCCCGGACAGGTGGCTCCGCCAACTATGGCTACACCTTC.

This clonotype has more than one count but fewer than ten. The CDR3 region has the DNA TGTGCCAGCAGCCACGCACCGTCCGGTCAGCCCCAGCATTTT. It yields the protein CASSHAPSGQPQHF. The chain employs TRBV14 and TRBJ1-5; D unclear. V was cut by 3 bases and J by 6 bases, with 12 bases left in between. CDR1 is SGHDN and CDR2 is FVKESK in the germline V gene. This CDR3 is 14 amino acids long.

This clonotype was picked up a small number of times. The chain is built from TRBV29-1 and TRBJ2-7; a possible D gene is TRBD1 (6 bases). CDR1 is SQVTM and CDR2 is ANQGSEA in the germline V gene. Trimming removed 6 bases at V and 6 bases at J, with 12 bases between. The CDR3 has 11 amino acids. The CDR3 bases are TGCAGCGTAGATACAGGGTTCGAGCAGTACTTC. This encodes CSVDTGFEQYF.

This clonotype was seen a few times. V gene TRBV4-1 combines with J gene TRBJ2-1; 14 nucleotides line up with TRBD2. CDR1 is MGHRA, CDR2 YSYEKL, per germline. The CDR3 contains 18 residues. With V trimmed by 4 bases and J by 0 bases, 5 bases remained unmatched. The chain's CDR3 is CASSRGLAGVSSYNEQFF. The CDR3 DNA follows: TGCGCCAGCAGCCGGGGACTAGCGGGAGTCAGCTCCTACAATGAGCAGTTCTTC.

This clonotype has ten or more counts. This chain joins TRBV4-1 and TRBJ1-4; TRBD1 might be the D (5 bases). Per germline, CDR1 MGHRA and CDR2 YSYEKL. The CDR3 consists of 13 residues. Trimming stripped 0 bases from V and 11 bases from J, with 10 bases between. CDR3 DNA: TGCGCCAGCAGCCAAGATGGGGACTGGAAACTGTTTTTT. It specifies CASSQDGDWKLFF.